A selection of T cell receptor beta chains follows, all from one sample in a study of shared clonotypes between healthy human individuals. Only in-frame clones appear in the TCRdb table, and some are missing; sequencing was by immunoSEQ multiplex PCR. Of about 2.3 million clones detected, approximately 95% appear once; the ten largest clones hold 0.3% to 0.4%. Sequencing was carried out using naive CD4+ T cells from PBMCs. The receptors were sampled from a man between 18 and 29 years old in good health. Some clones in this sample may be carry-over from other donors' samples. The CDR3 runs from the conserved cysteine through the conserved F or W. D genes are given only for firm matches. Clone size is not always given. Where it is, it says once, few, many or a class for expanded clones.

cdr3_length	d_call	v_call	j_call	clone_size	cdr3_aa	cdr3_nt
16	TRBD1	TRBV18	TRBJ1-5	NA	CASSPPGTGRNQPQHF	TGTGCCAGCTCACCACCTGGGACAGGGAGGAATCAGCCCCAGCATTTT
14	NA	TRBV7-2	TRBJ1-2	NA	CASSPQTGTTGYTF	TGTGCCAGCAGCCCCCAGACCGGGACGACTGGCTACACCTTC
15	TRBD1	TRBV10-1	TRBJ1-2	NA	CASSGGTGPPYGYTF	TGCGCCAGCAGTGGAGGGACAGGGCCCCCCTATGGCTACACCTTC
17	TRBD1	TRBV4-2	TRBJ1-2	NA	CASSLRPGQGAFGGYTF	TGTGCCAGCAGCCTACGGCCGGGACAGGGGGCATTTGGTGGCTACACCTTC
16	TRBD1	TRBV11-1	TRBJ2-7	NA	CASSSGQGKGSYEQYF	TGTGCCAGCAGCTCGGGACAGGGAAAGGGATCCTACGAGCAGTACTTC
16	NA	TRBV11-2	TRBJ2-2	once	CASSLVGRAITGELFF	TGTGCCAGCAGCTTAGTTGGCAGGGCCATCACCGGGGAGCTGTTTTTT
15	TRBD2	TRBV7-9	TRBJ2-1	NA	CASSKTSGTHNEQFF	TGTGCCAGCAGCAAAACTAGCGGTACACACAATGAGCAGTTCTTC
16	NA	TRBV7-2	TRBJ2-1	once	CASSYLSGASYNEQFF	TGTGCCAGCAGCTACCTTAGCGGAGCCTCCTACAATGAGCAGTTCTTC
16	NA	TRBV10-2	TRBJ2-7	NA	CASSDLQATNSYEQYF	TGCGCCAGCAGTGACCTCCAGGCTACCAACTCCTACGAGCAGTACTTC
15	TRBD1	TRBV5-6	TRBJ1-2	NA	CASSGQGAESYGYTF	TGTGCCAGCAGCGGCCAGGGGGCGGAAAGCTATGGCTACACCTTC
15	NA	TRBV28	TRBJ2-5	NA	CASSLPSGLQETQYF	TGTGCCAGCAGTCTTCCAAGCGGCCTCCAAGAGACCCAGTACTTC
15	NA	TRBV7-3	TRBJ2-1	NA	CASSLIKAANNEQFF	TGTGCCAGCAGCTTAATAAAGGCGGCCAACAATGAGCAGTTCTTC
12	TRBD1	TRBV28	TRBJ1-2	once	CASSPTGHGYTF	TGTGCCAGCAGCCCGACAGGGCATGGCTACACCTTC
15	TRBD1	TRBV29-1	TRBJ1-1	NA	CSVEDTGGRDTEAFF	TGCAGCGTTGAAGATACAGGGGGTAGGGACACTGAAGCTTTCTTT
14	NA	TRBV7-2	TRBJ2-1	NA	CASSFRVRYNEQFF	TGTGCCAGCAGCTTCAGGGTTCGGTACAATGAGCAGTTCTTC
13	NA	TRBV30	TRBJ1-1	few	CAWTAGVNTEAFF	TGTGCCTGGACAGCAGGGGTGAACACTGAAGCTTTCTTT
16	TRBD2	TRBV4-1	TRBJ2-1	NA	CASSQRTSGIVGEQFF	TGCGCCAGCAGCCAACGAACTAGCGGGATAGTGGGGGAGCAGTTCTTC
12	TRBD1	TRBV6-1	TRBJ1-2	few	CASSTGAGGYTF	TGTGCCAGCAGTACAGGGGCAGGAGGCTACACCTTC
11	NA	TRBV5-1	TRBJ2-1	NA	CASSLASEQFF	TGCGCCAGCAGCCTAGCAAGTGAGCAGTTCTTC
11	NA	TRBV20-1	TRBJ2-7	NA	CSAPYNYEQYF	TGCAGTGCGCCGTATAATTACGAGCAGTACTTC
12	NA	TRBV29-1	TRBJ1-3	NA	CSVRRAGNTIYF	TGCAGCGTCAGGAGAGCTGGAAACACCATATATTTT
14	NA	TRBV9	TRBJ2-3	NA	CASSVVWGADTQYF	TGTGCCAGCAGCGTAGTTTGGGGAGCAGATACGCAGTATTTT
12	NA	TRBV25-1	TRBJ1-2	NA	CASSGQNYGYTF	TGTGCCAGCAGTGGGCAGAACTATGGCTACACCTTC
16	TRBD2	TRBV7-3	TRBJ2-2	NA	CASSLKSGGQTGELFF	TGTGCCAGCAGCTTAAAGTCGGGAGGACAAACCGGGGAGCTGTTTTTT
17	NA	TRBV18	TRBJ1-2	NA	CASSPPGGIWGHKLDTF	TGTGCCAGCTCACCACCGGGTGGAATATGGGGACACAAATTAGACACCTTC
15	NA	TRBV18	TRBJ2-1	NA	CASSPPPATYNEQFF	TGTGCCAGCTCACCACCGCCGGCCACCTACAATGAGCAGTTCTTC
15	NA	TRBV7-9	TRBJ1-1	NA	CASTPTGVGDTEAFF	TGTGCCAGCACCCCGACGGGGGTGGGGGACACTGAAGCTTTCTTT
18	NA	TRBV21-1	TRBJ2-3	NA	CASRSSGGRMSGTDTQYF	TGTGCCAGCAGGTCTAGCGGGGGACGGATGTCGGGCACAGATACGCAGTATTTT
15	TRBD1	TRBV4-1	TRBJ2-1	NA	CASSQVGTGSMEQFF	TGCGCCAGCAGCCAAGTGGGGACAGGGAGTATGGAGCAGTTCTTC
16	TRBD2	TRBV5-4	TRBJ2-1	NA	CASSLAGVAGYNEQFF	TGTGCCAGCAGCTTGGCCGGTGTAGCGGGATACAATGAGCAGTTCTTC
14	NA	TRBV28	TRBJ2-7	NA	CASVPGQRGYEQYF	TGTGCCAGCGTACCGGGACAAAGGGGATACGAGCAGTACTTC
14	NA	TRBV6-6	TRBJ1-2	NA	CASSYSDGPYGYTF	TGTGCCAGCAGTTACTCGGACGGCCCCTATGGCTACACCTTC
14	TRBD2	TRBV30	TRBJ2-3	NA	CAWSGLAGGNTQYF	TGTGCCTGGAGTGGACTAGCGGGAGGAAATACGCAGTATTTT
16	NA	TRBV5-5	TRBJ2-1	NA	CASSSAGGRTYNEQFF	TGTGCCAGCAGCTCCGCCGGAGGACGGACCTACAATGAGCAGTTCTTC
14	TRBD2	TRBV28	TRBJ2-3	NA	CASSSGLARDTQYF	TGTGCCAGCAGTTCTGGACTAGCGAGGGATACGCAGTATTTT
15	TRBD2	TRBV28	TRBJ2-3	NA	CASIGREGTPDTQYF	TGTGCCAGCATCGGGCGGGAGGGGACCCCAGATACGCAGTATTTT
14	TRBD2	TRBV28	TRBJ2-7	NA	CASSLWGGNYEQYF	TGTGCCAGCAGTTTATGGGGGGGGAACTACGAGCAGTACTTC
11	NA	TRBV29-1	TRBJ2-7	NA	CSVEGLYEQYF	TGCAGCGTTGAAGGCCTCTACGAGCAGTACTTC
16	TRBD1	TRBV6-5	TRBJ1-1	NA	CASSYWTGEFGTEAFF	TGTGCCAGCAGTTACTGGACAGGGGAGTTTGGCACTGAAGCTTTCTTT
18	TRBD2	TRBV15	TRBJ2-3	once	CATSKGLAGVVGTDTQYF	TGTGCCACCAGCAAGGGACTAGCGGGAGTGGTGGGCACAGATACGCAGTATTTT
15	TRBD2	TRBV5-1	TRBJ2-7	NA	CASSFELAVAYEQYF	TGCGCCAGCAGCTTCGAACTAGCGGTAGCCTACGAGCAGTACTTC
13	NA	TRBV19	TRBJ1-5	NA	CASSIRGNQPQHF	TGTGCCAGTAGTATACGGGGGAATCAGCCCCAGCATTTT
15	TRBD2	TRBV5-1	TRBJ2-5	NA	CASSLALADQETQYF	TGCGCCAGCAGCTTGGCCCTAGCGGACCAAGAGACCCAGTACTTC
15	TRBD1	TRBV15	TRBJ2-7	NA	CATSRGGDRVVEQYF	TGTGCCACCAGCAGGGGGGGGGACAGGGTAGTGGAGCAGTACTTC
14	TRBD1	TRBV30	TRBJ2-1	NA	CAWRPGQIINEQFF	TGTGCCTGGAGACCGGGACAGATAATCAATGAGCAGTTCTTC
16	NA	TRBV2	TRBJ2-5	NA	CASSGKTQARVETQYF	TGTGCCAGCAGTGGAAAGACACAGGCTAGGGTAGAGACCCAGTACTTC
17	NA	TRBV11-2	TRBJ1-2	NA	CASSLDRTRGTPYGYTF	TGTGCCAGCAGCTTAGATCGGACGCGGGGAACCCCCTATGGCTACACCTTC
14	NA	TRBV30	TRBJ1-5	NA	CAWSVLTQDQPQHF	TGTGCCTGGAGTGTACTGACGCAGGATCAGCCCCAGCATTTT
15	NA	TRBV25-1	TRBJ1-5	few	CASSPTGTTNQPQHF	TGTGCCAGCAGTCCCACCGGGACAACAAATCAGCCCCAGCATTTT
15	TRBD2	TRBV30	TRBJ2-2	NA	CAWSGGGRSTGELFF	TGTGCCTGGAGTGGAGGCGGGAGGAGCACCGGGGAGCTGTTTTTT
12	NA	TRBV5-5	TRBJ2-7	NA	CASSSEEGLRYF	TGTGCCAGCAGCTCGGAGGAGGGATTAAGGTACTTC
15	TRBD1	TRBV18	TRBJ2-1	NA	CASSPGQITYNEQFF	TGTGCCAGCTCCCCGGGACAGATAACCTACAATGAGCAGTTCTTC
13	NA	TRBV7-3	TRBJ2-5	NA	CASSLGSEGTQYF	TGTGCCAGCAGCTTAGGGTCCGAGGGGACCCAGTACTTC
14	NA	TRBV7-2	TRBJ2-3	NA	CASSLRSRTDTQYF	TGTGCCAGCAGCTTACGAAGCCGCACAGATACGCAGTATTTT
13	TRBD1	TRBV6-5	TRBJ1-2	NA	CASSPGQQYGYTF	TGTGCCAGCAGCCCGGGACAGCAGTATGGCTACACCTTC
17	NA	TRBV7-2	TRBJ1-3	NA	CASSLAPQLFSGNTIYF	TGTGCCAGCAGCTTAGCGCCGCAGCTGTTCTCTGGAAACACCATATATTTT
16	TRBD1	TRBV6-5	TRBJ1-5	NA	CASSSRTGQGNQPQHF	TGTGCCAGCAGTTCAAGAACAGGACAGGGCAATCAGCCCCAGCATTTT
13	NA	TRBV5-1	TRBJ2-5	NA	CASTGRGQETQYF	TGCGCCAGCACCGGCAGGGGACAAGAGACCCAGTACTTC
13	TRBD1	TRBV6-5	TRBJ2-7	once	CATSDRDRYEQYF	TGTGCCACCTCGGACAGGGATCGCTACGAGCAGTACTTC